The T cell receptor beta chain described here comes from a study of shared clonotypes between healthy human individuals. Each subset's genomic DNA was shared equally among a number of immunoSEQ plates. Per the study methods: Sequence data from immunoSEQ were junction-only and lacked quality scores; consequently, filtering differed. Clones were read by immunoSEQ multiplex PCR, and TCRdb kept only the in-frame ones, dropping some. V, J and clone size are taken as reported in that table, and D and trimming were inferred from the DNA itself. The sample includes fewer than 600,000 clones, roughly 80% of them seen just once. The study's findings and limits: Among donors, the sharing of clonotypes was expected to be influenced by sequencing depth.

To note about this clone: Its antigen is not identified.

All participating donors were Caucasian adults from Nashville, Tennessee. The CDR3 runs 14 residues. Trimming took 4 bases from V and 6 from J; bases not matched to a gene: 8. This TCR was recovered from a woman in her forties in good health. Some clones in this sample may be carry-over from other donors' samples. The chain has TRBV23-1 and TRBJ2-7; 8 nucleotides agree with TRBD1. TRBV23-1 qualifies as an ORF whose function is uncertain. The material sequenced was PBMCs. This chain's CDR3 is CASSRPDRVSEQYF. The CDR3 nucleotides read TGCGCCAGCAGTCGTCCGGACAGGGTGAGCGAGCAGTACTTC.